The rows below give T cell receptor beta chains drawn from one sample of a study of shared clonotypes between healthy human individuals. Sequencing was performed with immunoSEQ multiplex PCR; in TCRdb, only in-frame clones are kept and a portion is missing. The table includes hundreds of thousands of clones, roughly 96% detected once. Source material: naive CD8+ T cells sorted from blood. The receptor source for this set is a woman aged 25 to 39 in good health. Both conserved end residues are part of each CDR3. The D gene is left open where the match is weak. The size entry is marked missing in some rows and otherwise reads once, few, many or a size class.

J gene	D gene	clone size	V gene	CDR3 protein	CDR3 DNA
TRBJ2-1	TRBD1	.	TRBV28	CASSSGTGDYNEQFF	TGTGCCAGCAGTTCCGGGACAGGGGATTACAATGAGCAGTTCTTC
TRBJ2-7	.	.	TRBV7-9	CASSLDSVEQYF	TGTGCCAGCAGCTTAGATTCGGTCGAGCAGTACTTC
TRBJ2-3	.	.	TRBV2	CASSGVTVSTDTQYF	TGTGCCAGCAGTGGGGTCACCGTAAGCACAGATACGCAGTATTTT
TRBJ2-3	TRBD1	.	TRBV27	CASSYRGSISGTDTQYF	TGTGCCAGCAGTTACAGGGGGTCAATTTCGGGCACAGATACGCAGTATTTT
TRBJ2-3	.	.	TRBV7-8	CASSLADSTDTQYF	TGTGCCAGCAGCTTAGCGGATAGCACAGATACGCAGTATTTT
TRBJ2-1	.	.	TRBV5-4	CASSPTVVGGYNEQFF	TGTGCCAGCAGCCCCACGGTTGTGGGAGGCTACAATGAGCAGTTCTTC
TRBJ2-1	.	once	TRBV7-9	CASSLVIYGSYNEQFF	TGTGCCAGCAGCTTAGTGATCTATGGCTCCTACAATGAGCAGTTCTTC
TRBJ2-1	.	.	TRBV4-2	CASSSSASDSYNEQFF	TGTGCCAGCAGCTCCTCTGCCAGCGACTCCTACAATGAGCAGTTCTTC
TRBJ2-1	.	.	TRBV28	CASSYTGYNEQFF	TGTGCCAGCAGTTACACAGGGTACAATGAGCAGTTCTTC
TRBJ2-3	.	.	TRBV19	CASSLPGIWDTQYF	TGTGCCAGTAGCCTACCTGGTATATGGGATACGCAGTATTTT
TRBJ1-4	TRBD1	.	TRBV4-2	CASTPEEGADEKLFF	TGTGCCAGCACCCCAGAGGAGGGGGCGGATGAAAAACTGTTTTTT
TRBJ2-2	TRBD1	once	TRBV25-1	CASSEGRGWTGELFF	TGTGCCAGCAGTGAAGGCAGGGGGTGGACCGGGGAGCTGTTTTTT
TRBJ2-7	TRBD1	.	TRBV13	CASSSSGTGYHEQYF	TGTGCCAGCAGCTCTTCCGGGACAGGGTACCACGAGCAGTACTTC
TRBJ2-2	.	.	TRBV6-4	CASRRGIGTGELFF	TGTGCCAGCAGGAGAGGGATTGGCACCGGGGAGCTGTTTTTT
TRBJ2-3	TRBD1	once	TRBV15	CATSVRGLSADTQYF	TGTGCCACCAGCGTCAGGGGGCTATCGGCAGATACGCAGTATTTT
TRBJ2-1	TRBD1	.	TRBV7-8	CASSTTPQGTYNEQFF	TGTGCCAGCAGCACAACCCCACAGGGGACCTACAATGAGCAGTTCTTC
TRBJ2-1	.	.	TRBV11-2	CASAWTVNEQFF	TGTGCCAGCGCATGGACAGTCAATGAGCAGTTCTTC
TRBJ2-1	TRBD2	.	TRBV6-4	CASSELAGVPYEQFF	TGTGCCAGCAGCGAACTAGCGGGAGTACCGTATGAGCAGTTCTTC
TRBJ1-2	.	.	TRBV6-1	CASSEGQFYTF	TGTGCCAGCAGTGAAGGTCAGTTCTACACCTTC
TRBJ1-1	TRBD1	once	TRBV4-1	CASSQPGQGGTEAFF	TGCGCCAGCAGCCAACCGGGACAGGGGGGCACTGAAGCTTTCTTT
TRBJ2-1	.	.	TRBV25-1	CASSERGAYNEQFF	TGTGCCAGCAGTGAGCGCGGGGCCTACAATGAGCAGTTCTTC
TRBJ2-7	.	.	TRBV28	CASSFGTAYEQYF	TGTGCCAGCAGTTTCGGTACCGCCTACGAGCAGTACTTC
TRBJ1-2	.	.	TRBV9	CASSLGADYGYTF	TGTGCCAGCAGCTTAGGGGCCGACTATGGCTACACCTTC
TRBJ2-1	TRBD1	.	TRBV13	CASSRVTGSSYNEQFF	TGTGCCAGCAGCCGCGTGACAGGGAGCTCCTACAATGAGCAGTTCTTC
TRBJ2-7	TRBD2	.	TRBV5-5	CASSLGLAGIEQYF	TGTGCCAGCAGTTTAGGGCTAGCGGGAATCGAGCAGTACTTC
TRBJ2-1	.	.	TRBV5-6	CASSFGTGNEQFF	TGTGCCAGCAGCTTCGGGACTGGCAATGAGCAGTTCTTC
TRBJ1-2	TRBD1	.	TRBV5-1	CASSLVRGQGLYGYTF	TGCGCCAGCAGCTTGGTCAGGGGACAGGGCCTCTATGGCTACACCTTC
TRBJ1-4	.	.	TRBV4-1	CASSSGTSNEKLFF	TGCGCCAGCAGCTCCGGGACCTCTAATGAAAAACTGTTTTTT
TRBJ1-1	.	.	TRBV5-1	CASSLGYTEAFF	TGCGCCAGCAGCTTGGGCTACACTGAAGCTTTCTTT
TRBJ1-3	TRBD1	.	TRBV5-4	CASRDRGGNTIYF	TGTGCCAGCAGGGACAGGGGTGGAAACACCATATATTTT
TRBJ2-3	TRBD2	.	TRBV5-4	CASSPVSGRGADTQYF	TGTGCCAGCAGCCCGGTTAGCGGGAGAGGGGCAGATACGCAGTATTTT
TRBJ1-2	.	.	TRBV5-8	CASSWDIQNYGYTF	TGTGCCAGCAGCTGGGACATCCAAAACTATGGCTACACCTTC
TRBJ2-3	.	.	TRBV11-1	CASNSLSTDTQYF	TGTGCCAGCAACTCGCTTAGCACAGATACGCAGTATTTT
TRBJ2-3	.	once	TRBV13	CASSPDNTQYF	TGTGCCAGCAGCCCCGACAATACGCAGTATTTT
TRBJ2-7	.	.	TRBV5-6	CASSFSGRIYEQYF	TGTGCCAGCAGCTTCTCTGGGAGAATCTACGAGCAGTACTTC
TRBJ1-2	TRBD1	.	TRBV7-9	CASSPDGQASYGYTF	TGTGCCAGCAGCCCGGACGGACAGGCGAGTTACGGCTACACCTTC
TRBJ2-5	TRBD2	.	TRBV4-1	CASSVRSGRETQYF	TGCGCCAGCAGCGTTCGAAGCGGGAGAGAGACCCAGTACTTC
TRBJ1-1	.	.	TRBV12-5	CASGFLGGGTEAFF	TGTGCTAGTGGTTTCCTCGGGGGGGGCACTGAAGCTTTCTTT
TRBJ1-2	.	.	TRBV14	CASSQDDAGHYGYTF	TGTGCCAGCAGCCAAGATGATGCGGGGCACTATGGCTACACCTTC
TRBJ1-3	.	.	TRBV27	CASTPTGLDSGNTIYF	TGTGCCAGCACCCCGACAGGCTTGGACTCTGGAAACACCATATATTTT
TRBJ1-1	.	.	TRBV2	CASSGGHTNTEAFF	TGTGCCAGCAGCGGAGGACATACAAACACTGAAGCTTTCTTT
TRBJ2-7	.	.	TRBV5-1	CASSWQGRAGEQYF	TGCGCCAGCAGCTGGCAAGGCCGGGCGGGAGAGCAGTACTTC
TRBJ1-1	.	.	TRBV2	CAAPLEAFF	TGTGCCGCTCCACTTGAAGCTTTCTTT
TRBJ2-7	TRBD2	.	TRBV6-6	CASSSELAGYEQYF	TGTGCCAGCAGTTCTGAGCTAGCGGGCTACGAGCAGTACTTC
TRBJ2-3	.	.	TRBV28	CASSLVLVSGSQYF	TGTGCCAGCAGTTTAGTCTTAGTGAGCGGATCGCAGTATTTT
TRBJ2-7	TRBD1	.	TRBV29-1	CSGTGVNSYEQYF	TGCAGCGGGACAGGGGTTAACTCCTACGAGCAGTACTTC
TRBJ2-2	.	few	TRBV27	CASSYSLTGELFF	TGTGCCAGCAGTTACAGTTTAACCGGGGAGCTGTTTTTT
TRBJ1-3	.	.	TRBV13	CASSLSWSGNTIYF	TGTGCCAGCAGCCTTAGTTGGTCTGGAAACACCATATATTTT
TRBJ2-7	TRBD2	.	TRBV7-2	CASSFWTSGVYEQYF	TGTGCCAGCAGCTTCTGGACTAGCGGGGTCTACGAGCAGTACTTC
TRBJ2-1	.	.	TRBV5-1	CASSHGLLSYNEQFF	TGCGCCAGCAGCCACGGACTACTCTCCTACAATGAGCAGTTCTTC
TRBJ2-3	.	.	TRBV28	CAIKEGTTDTQYF	TGTGCCATTAAAGAGGGTACGACAGATACGCAGTATTTT
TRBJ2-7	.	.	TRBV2	CASSEMRDSSYEQYF	TGTGCCAGCAGTGAAATGCGGGACAGCTCCTACGAGCAGTACTTC